The clone carrying this T cell receptor (beta chain) has only one observation. Profiling relied on immunoSEQ multiplex PCR, and the TCRdb table lists in-frame clones only, not all of them. The sample comprises tens of thousands of clones, roughly 94% of which are singletons, and less than 0.3% rests with the top ten. The data belong to a study of technical replicates of blood from several donors. CDR3 length: 15 amino acids. Germline loops: CDR1 SEHNR, CDR2 FQNEAQ (reference sequence). V lost 4 bases and J lost 9; bases outside the gene matches: 6. This chain links TRBV7-9 with TRBJ1-6; 10 bases agree with TRBD1. This clonotype was sampled from a human donor in good health. The source material was T cells isolated from PBMCs. CDR3 loop: CASSSGQGGASPLHF. CDR3 coding DNA: TGTGCCAGCAGCTCAGGACAGGGGGGCGCTTCACCCCTCCACTTT.